A single sample is the source of the 6 T cell receptor beta chains below, sequenced in a study of PD-1 blockade in classical Hodgkin lymphoma. TCRdb's copy holds only in-frame clones and misses some; the assay was immunoSEQ multiplex PCR. The table includes more than 90,000 clones, 78% detected once. Sample time point: cycle 4 day 1 (C4D1), after less than 7 weeks of nivolumab. Brentuximab vedotin exposure varied among the patients, all of whom had relapsed after autologous stem cell transplantation. Here the sequenced sample was peripheral blood mononuclear cells (PBMCs), taken before the fourth cycle of nivolumab. Every receptor here comes from a human donor with classical Hodgkin lymphoma.

The chain is built from TRBV7-9 and TRBJ2-7; perhaps D is TRBD1 or TRBD2 (5 bases each). V shed 1 base and J shed 2 bases, with 9 bases lying between them. CDR3 length: 14 amino acids. CDR1 and CDR2 (germline): SEHNR, FQNEAQ (reference sequence). The CDR3 region is CASSLDEGTYEQYF. The CDR3 DNA is TGTGCCAGCAGCTTAGACGAGGGGACCTACGAGCAGTACTTC. The full variable domain, its missing parts supplied by reference TRBV7-9 and TRBJ2-7, is DTGVSQNPRHKITKRGQNVTFRCDPISEHNRLYWYRQTLGQGPEFLTYFQNEAQLEKSRLLSDRFSAERPKGSFSTLEIQRTEQGDSAMYLCASSLDEGTYEQYFGPGTRLTVT.

The chain couples TRBV27 to TRBJ2-1; D is ambiguous. The ends were cut back, 6 bases at V and 0 bases at J, with 6 bases in the middle. CDR1 and CDR2 (germline): MNHEY, SMNVEV (reference sequence). The CDR3 is 13 amino acids. The CDR3 region has the DNA TGTGCCAGCAGCCGGAGCTCCTACAATGAGCAGTTCTTC. This encodes CASSRSSYNEQFF.

The chain recombines TRBV29-1 with TRBJ2-2; D is possibly TRBD1 or TRBD2 (5 bases each). Trimming removed 4 bases at V and 5 bases at J, with 17 bases between. The CDR3 extends over 15 amino acids. Germline-derived CDR1 and CDR2 are SQVTM and ANQGSEA. The CDR3 DNA sequence: TGCAGCGTTGGGCCCGGGACCCGCGGGACCGGGGAGCTGTTTTTT. Its protein is CSVGPGTRGTGELFF.

The genes are TRBV10-3 and TRBJ2-5; D might be TRBD2 (6 bases). The germline V and J ends were trimmed by 3 bases and 1 base, with 18 bases remaining between them. The CDR3 extends over 17 amino acids. Germline CDR1 reads ENHRY; CDR2 reads SYGVKD. The CDR3 spells CAISDYVGGSGQETQYF. Here the CDR3 DNA reads TGTGCCATCAGTGACTACGTCGGGGGTAGCGGCCAAGAGACCCAGTACTTC.

The gene calls are TRBV19 and TRBJ2-3, with 10 bases lining up with TRBD2. Germline CDR1 is LNHDA and CDR2 is SQIVND (reference sequence). J gave up 3 bases and V 4 bases, and 10 bases lay outside the gene matches. CDR3 size: 17 residues. CDR3 in amino acids: CASSTQMVAGGTDTQYF. For the CDR3, the DNA is TGTGCCAGTAGTACCCAGATGGTAGCGGGAGGAACAGATACGCAGTATTTT.

The table lists this clone with a few counts. V gene TRBV7-2 combines with J gene TRBJ2-7; D is uncertain. CDR3 length equals 11 residues. V lost 1 base, J lost 5 bases, and 3 bases lay in between. Germline V CDR1 and CDR2: SGHTA, FQGNSA. CDR3 nucleotide sequence: TGTGCCAGCAGCTTAGAGGACGAGCAGTACTTC. It codes for CASSLEDEQYF.